This note documents a single T cell receptor beta chain sequence. Its antigen remains unidentified. This sample was taken from a study of T cells in Graves' hyperthyroidism and ophthalmopathy. Study-wide results and caveats: Within blood appeared most thyroid clonotypes that had expanded above 0.001.

Criteria for exclusion of patients were uncontrolled infection, other autoimmune disease, pregnancy or lactation. Diagnoses were established using clinical symptoms, serum thyroxine and TRAb, thyroid ultrasound and orbital computed tomography. Predating any ophthalmopathy symptoms, the blood sample was taken at first hyperthyroidism diagnosis. The CDR3 regions of TCR beta were amplified from RNA transcripts. With the HTBI primer set, the TCR CDR3 went through a first round of RT-PCR. TCRdb re-called the multiplex PCR reads with MiXCR, one entry per CDR3 protein. The sample lists around 350,000 distinct CDR3 sequences, about a sixth seen once, with about a third in the top ten. The sequenced material came from blood. The sequence was collected from a woman aged 25 to 39 with Graves' hyperthyroidism that later progressed to Graves' ophthalmopathy.

The CDR3 sequence is CASSQEGVSTDTQYF. CDR3 bases: TGCGCCAGCAGCCAAGAAGGGGTGAGCACAGATACGCAGTATTTT. The chain carries TRBV4-1 and TRBJ2-3, with D possibly TRBD1 on 5 matching bases. This CDR3 has 15 residues. Germline CDR1 and CDR2: MGHRA and YSYEKL. Trimming left V 0 bases short and J 0 bases short, with 7 bases between.